This entry concerns a single T cell receptor beta chain. Its antigen is undetermined. This record comes from a study of siplizumab effects on memory and regulatory T cells. Study findings and constraints: Naive T cells looked more diverse than memory cells, and they looked like major contributors to the alloresponse. Siplizumab, the agent tested, significantly reduced alloreactive sequences traceable to unstimulated CD4+ memory cells. Roughly 75-97% of proliferating CD4+ or CD8+ clones lacked an assignable naive or memory phenotype.

There are 15 residues in the CDR3. V lost 0 bases and J lost 2; bases outside the gene matches: 3. Germline values: CDR1 SGHRS, CDR2 YFSETQ. Only in-frame clones appear in the TCRdb table, and some are missing; sequencing was by immunoSEQ multiplex PCR. Found here are around 120,000 clones, less than 95% of them singletons; the top ten hold around 1.5%. V usage is TRBV5-1 and J usage is TRBJ2-7, with 9 bases aligning to TRBD2. Input material: non-Treg CD4+ T cells sorted from blood. The source of this sequence is a human donor in good health. The CDR3: CASSLGLAATYEQYF. DNA of the CDR3: TGCGCCAGCAGCTTGGGACTAGCGGCAACCTACGAGCAGTACTTC.